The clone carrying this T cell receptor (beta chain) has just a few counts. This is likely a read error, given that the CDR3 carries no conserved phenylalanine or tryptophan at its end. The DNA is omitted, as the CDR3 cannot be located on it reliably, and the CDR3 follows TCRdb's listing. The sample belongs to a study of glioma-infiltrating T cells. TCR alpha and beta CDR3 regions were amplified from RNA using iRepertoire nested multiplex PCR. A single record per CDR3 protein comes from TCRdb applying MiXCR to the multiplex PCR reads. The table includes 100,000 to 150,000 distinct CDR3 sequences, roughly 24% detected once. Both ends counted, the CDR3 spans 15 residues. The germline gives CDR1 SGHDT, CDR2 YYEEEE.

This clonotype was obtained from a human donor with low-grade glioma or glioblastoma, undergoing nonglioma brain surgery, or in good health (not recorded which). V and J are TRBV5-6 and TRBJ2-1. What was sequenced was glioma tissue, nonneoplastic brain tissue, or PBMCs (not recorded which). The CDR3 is CASSLSFGVDKAGNI.